A selection of T cell receptor beta chains follows, all from one sample in a study of CD8 T cells in ankylosing spondylitis. Via MiXCR, TCRdb re-called the 5' RACE reads, giving one row per CDR3 protein. The table has approximately 400,000 distinct CDR3 sequences, roughly 26% seen once. Material: blood, either unsorted or a sorted T cell fraction (not recorded which). The receptors originated from a male donor with ankylosing spondylitis. Each CDR3 is given with its conserved first and last residue. D genes are given only for firm matches. Not all rows give a size; the values are once, few, many and, for expanded clones, a class.

v_call,j_call,d_call,clone_size,cdr3_aa,cdr3_nt
TRBV29-1,TRBJ2-1,TRBD1,few,CSVLAYSTGSSYNEQFF,TGCAGCGTCTTGGCCTACTCGACAGGGAGTAGCTACAATGAGCAGTTCTTC
TRBV20-1,TRBJ1-5,TRBD1,few,CSARADRGSQPQHF,TGCAGTGCTAGAGCTGACAGGGGGAGTCAGCCCCAGCATTTT
TRBV3-1,TRBJ1-5,-,few,CASSQDSWGNQPQHF,TGTGCCAGCAGCCAAGATTCGTGGGGCAATCAGCCCCAGCATTTT
TRBV11-2,TRBJ2-1,-,once,CASSLQRGSSYNEQFF,TGTGCCAGCAGCTTACAACGGGGAAGCTCCTACAATGAGCAGTTCTTC
TRBV7-2,TRBJ2-3,TRBD2,many,CASSLLREGLDTQYF,TGTGCCAGCAGCTTACTACGGGAGGGCCTCGATACGCAGTATTTT
TRBV29-1,TRBJ2-1,TRBD1,many,CSVDRVQSYNEQFF,TGCAGCGTGGACAGGGTTCAGAGCTACAATGAGCAGTTCTTC
TRBV20-1,TRBJ2-1,-,-,CSASPSRGEQFF,TGCAGTGCTAGTCCCTCAAGAGGTGAGCAGTTCTTC
TRBV6-2/TRBV6-3,TRBJ1-1,-,-,CASSYVPNTEAFF,TGTGCCAGCAGTTACGTGCCGAACACTGAAGCTTTCTTT
TRBV20-1,TRBJ1-5,-,few,CSARLRGGNQPQHF,TGCAGTGCTAGGCTCAGGGGTGGCAATCAGCCCCAGCATTTT
TRBV5-1,TRBJ2-3,-,-,CASSAKDASTAYTDTQYF,TGCGCCAGCAGCGCAAAGGACGCGAGCACCGCCTACACAGATACGCAGTATTTT
TRBV25-1,TRBJ1-6,TRBD1,few,CASSPYRGPNSPLHF,TGTGCCAGCAGCCCTTACAGGGGGCCTAATTCACCCCTCCACTTT
TRBV4-2,TRBJ1-5,-,-,CASSQGVNSNQPQHF,TGTGCCAGCAGCCAGGGAGTAAATAGCAATCAGCCCCAGCATTTT
TRBV30,TRBJ1-1,TRBD1,-,CAWLRQGASAFF,TGTGCCTGGCTCAGGCAGGGGGCGTCAGCTTTCTTT
TRBV5-8,TRBJ2-5,TRBD1,few,CASSSGQGALETQYF,TGTGCCAGCAGCTCCGGACAGGGGGCTTTGGAGACCCAGTACTTC
TRBV6-5,TRBJ1-5,TRBD1,few,CASSYDRDKPQHF,TGTGCCAGCAGTTACGACAGGGATAAGCCCCAGCATTTT
TRBV7-2,TRBJ1-6,-,-,CASSSPGLYNSPLHF,TGTGCCAGCAGCTCCCCGGGACTCTATAATTCACCCCTCCACTTT